This T cell receptor (beta chain) comes out of a study of shared clonotypes between healthy human individuals. Per the germline V gene, CDR1 is LNHDA and CDR2 is SQIVND (reference sequence). V was trimmed by 3 bases and J by 6 bases, leaving 14 bases between them. This CDR3 contains 15 residues. Genomic DNA per cell subset filled all wells of several immunoSEQ plates. For sorted subsets, 150 to 200 ng DNA per replicate equaled tens of thousands of T cell genomes. Per the study methods: For the immunoSEQ data, sequences were junction-only without quality scores, so filtering differed. Generated by immunoSEQ multiplex PCR, the TCRdb table keeps only in-frame clones and is missing some. V, J and clone size derive from that table, while D and trimming were established from the DNA sequence. The sample gives 560,000 or so clones, roughly 95% of which show up once; about 0.11% is in the top ten. CD45RO-negative, CCR7-positively selected cells formed the naive CD8 fraction, excluding terminally differentiated effector memory CD45RA+ cells.

J is TRBJ1-4 and V is TRBV19; D remains unclear. Source material: naive CD8+ T cells sorted from blood. The receptor was isolated from a young woman in good health. The CDR3 protein is CASSINSNPDEKLFF. CDR3 DNA: TGTGCCAGTAGTATCAATAGCAACCCTGATGAAAAACTGTTTTTT.